The 31 T cell receptor beta chains below were found in one sample sequenced in a study of circulating CD8 cells and anti-PD-1 response in melanoma (dated by TCRdb to about 2020). Using a BD FACSAria II cell sorter, four subsets defined by PD-1 and/or TIGIT were sorted out of live CD3+CD8+TCRalphabeta+ cells. TCRdb names NextSeq 500 as the instrument used. The QIAseq Immune Repertoire RNA Library Kit, Human TCR Panel was used to prepare TCR libraries from around 15 ng of total RNA. The public reads were run again by TCRdb, first through fastp at Q25 and then through MiXCR, and only productive beta chains were kept. Rows with one shared CDR3 protein collapse into an entry with the most common genes and DNA. This sample gives 440 or so distinct CDR3 sequences in total; roughly 4.4% of them show up just once. In total, the top ten clones hold approximately 15% of the sample. Sequencing used CD8+ T cells from PBMCs, obtained at baseline or after one month of anti-PD-1 therapy (not recorded which). The receptors come from a human donor with melanoma.

By sample share, this clonotype is large. The chain recombines TRBV29-1 with TRBJ2-7, with D possibly TRBD2 on 6 matching bases. The germline V gene has CDR1 SQVTM and CDR2 ANQGSEA. Trimming left V 0 bases short and J 2 bases short, with 11 bases between. The CDR3 has 14 amino acids. The CDR3 protein is CSVEEGTGAYEQYF. The CDR3 DNA reads TGCAGCGTTGAAGAAGGTACGGGAGCCTACGAGCAGTACTTC.

This clonotype is categorized as medium-sized (0.01 to 0.1%). V is TRBV27 and J is TRBJ2-7; 11 nucleotides line up with TRBD1. J lost 3 bases, V lost 0 bases, and 1 base had no gene match. The CDR3 spans 15 residues. Germline-derived CDR1 and CDR2 are MNHEY and SMNVEV (reference sequence). The CDR3: CASSLSGTGGYEQYF. The DNA of the CDR3 is TGTGCCAGCAGTTTATCCGGGACAGGGGGCTACGAGCAGTACTTC.

This clonotype is labeled as large. CDR3 nucleotides: TGCGCCAGCAGCCAAGACGTCCGGAGGGGTGACTATGGCTACACCTTC. The encoded protein is CASSQDVRRGDYGYTF. The rearrangement joins TRBV4-1 to TRBJ1-2, with D possibly matching TRBD1 (5 bases). V dropped 0 bases and J dropped 3 bases, with 14 bases sitting between them. Germline V gene data show CDR1 as MGHRA and CDR2 as YSYEKL. This CDR3 contains 16 residues.

This clonotype is large in the sample. This chain links TRBV19 with TRBJ2-2, with TRBD1 as a possible D gene (5 bases). The V and J ends lost 3 bases and 1 base respectively, with 15 bases between them. Per germline, CDR1 LNHDA and CDR2 SQIVND (reference sequence). The CDR3 has 17 residues. The CDR3 bases are TGTGCCAGTAGTATGTATTCTTCAGGACAGAACACCGGGGAGCTGTTTTTT. This encodes CASSMYSSGQNTGELFF. The full variable domain, rest sourced from reference TRBV19 and TRBJ2-2, is DGGITQSPKYLFRKEGQNVTLSCEQNLNHDAMYWYRQDPGQGLRLIYYSQIVNDFQKGDIAEGYSVSREKKESFPLTVTSAQKNPTAFYLCASSMYSSGQNTGELFFGEGSRLTVL.

Judged by abundance, this clonotype is large. The chain combines TRBV5-6 with TRBJ2-1, with D possibly TRBD2 on 5 matching bases. V lost 8 bases to trimming and J lost 4 bases, with 22 bases between them. From germline, CDR1 is SGHDT and CDR2 YYEEEE. This CDR3 spans 16 amino acids. CDR3 sequence (DNA): TGTGCCAGTGGAGACTTCCAGACCGAGGGTTACAATGAGCAGTTCTTC. Protein: CASGDFQTEGYNEQFF.

By share, this clonotype counts as large (0.1 to 1%). This chain connects TRBV27 to TRBJ1-5; a possible D gene is TRBD1 (6 bases). The CDR3 contains 14 residues. V was pared by 8 bases and J by 4 bases, with 15 bases between. CDR1 and CDR2 (germline): MNHEY, SMNVEV (reference sequence). In DNA form, the CDR3 reads TGTGCCAGCGGGACAAGTGTTAGGAATCAGCCCCAGCATTTT. Protein: CASGTSVRNQPQHF.

This clonotype is medium-sized. The V call is TRBV28, the J call TRBJ2-7; no clear D gene. The CDR3 runs 13 residues. V gave up 10 bases and J gave up 4 bases, with 17 bases separating them. Germline V gene lookup returns CDR1 MDHEN and CDR2 SYDVKM. The CDR3 bases are TGTGCCACCCACGGACCGACCGGTTACGAGCAGTACTTC. The encoded protein is CATHGPTGYEQYF.

This clonotype is categorized as large. The rearrangement joins TRBV7-2 to TRBJ2-1; tentative D call: TRBD2 (5 bases). V lost 1 base to trimming and J lost 6 bases, with 16 bases between them. Germline V lookup: CDR1 SGHTA, CDR2 FQGNSA. The CDR3 has 16 residues. CDR3: CASSLESGLASNEQFF. For the CDR3, the DNA is TGTGCCAGCAGCTTAGAATCAGGCCTAGCAAGCAATGAGCAGTTCTTC.

This clonotype rates as medium-sized. The J gene is TRBJ2-7, the V gene TRBV6-1; no clear D gene. The CDR3 runs 17 residues. Germline CDR1 MNHNS, CDR2 SASEGT. V lost 1 base to trimming and J lost 1 base, with 17 bases between them. The CDR3 sequence: CASSEGFQRSFSYEQYF. The DNA of the CDR3 is TGTGCCAGCAGTGAAGGATTCCAGCGAAGTTTTTCCTACGAGCAGTACTTC.

In this sample, this clonotype is large. The CDR3 bases are TGTGCCAGCAGCTTGACGGACTCCTACGAGCAGTACTTC. It encodes CASSLTDSYEQYF. The chain joins TRBV27 to TRBJ2-7; D uncertain. Germline loops: CDR1 MNHEY, CDR2 SMNVEV (reference sequence). The V and J ends lost 6 bases and 0 bases respectively, with 9 bases between them. This CDR3 comprises 13 residues.

In its sample, this clonotype ranks as medium-sized (0.01 to 0.1%). The J gene is TRBJ2-7, the V gene TRBV19, with 7 bases that match TRBD2. The CDR3 consists of 16 residues. After removal of 0 bases from V and 0 bases from J, the junction contained 5 bases not matched to a gene. Germline values: CDR1 LNHDA, CDR2 SQIVND (reference sequence). The CDR3 sequence is CASSIDYRGSSYEQYF. Written as DNA, the CDR3 is TGTGCCAGTAGTATAGACTATCGCGGGAGCTCCTACGAGCAGTACTTC.

By frequency in the sample, this clonotype is large. The chain couples TRBV7-8 to TRBJ2-7, with 7 bases fitting TRBD1. Trimming removed 3 bases from V and 1 base from J; junction bases left unmatched: 6. From germline, CDR1 is SGHVS and CDR2 FQNEAQ. The CDR3 runs 15 residues. The CDR3 DNA is TGTGCCAGCAGCTTCGACAGGGATGGTTCCTACGAGCAGTACTTC. It encodes CASSFDRDGSYEQYF.

This clonotype is large. The CDR3 sequence: CASRPDPGGAGEAFF. DNA of the CDR3: TGTGCCAGCAGGCCCGACCCTGGAGGCGCGGGTGAAGCTTTCTTT. The J gene is TRBJ1-1, the V gene TRBV12-3 or TRBV12-4, with unresolved D. The V and J ends lost 6 bases and 7 bases respectively, with 21 bases between them. There are 15 residues in the CDR3.

This clonotype appeared a single time. The V and J genes are TRBV5-1 and TRBJ2-7, with D possibly called TRBD1 or TRBD2 (5 bases each). Deletions cut 2 bases from V and 7 bases from J, with 13 bases between. CDR1 is SGHRS and CDR2 is YFSETQ in the germline V gene. The CDR3 is 13 residues long. Here the CDR3 reads CASSFGTRGEQYF. The CDR3 nucleotides are TGCGCCAGCAGCTTCGGGACCAGAGGGGAGCAGTACTTC.

In its sample, this clonotype ranks as large. The rearrangement joins TRBV19 to TRBJ1-1, with TRBD1 identical over 9 bases. The CDR3 runs 12 residues. The germline V gene encodes CDR1 LNHDA and CDR2 SQIVND (reference sequence). J was trimmed by 1 base and V by 10 bases; bases with no gene match: 1. The CDR3 bases are TGTGCCACGGGACAGGGGAACACTGAAGCTTTCTTT. Its translation: CATGQGNTEAFF.

By frequency in the sample, this clonotype is medium-sized. This chain uses TRBV25-1 with TRBJ2-3; D remains ambiguous. Looked up from germline, CDR1 is MGHDK and CDR2 is SYGVNS. Between the trimmed V and J ends, which lost 4 bases and 1 base, there was a span of 12 bases. This CDR3 is built from 15 residues. The CDR3 DNA follows: TGTGCCAGCAGTGGAAAGGGCGAGCGCACAGATACGCAGTATTTT. Residues: CASSGKGERTDTQYF.

This clonotype is classed as large. The rearrangement joins TRBV30 to TRBJ2-3, with 8 bases matching TRBD1. From germline, CDR1 is GTSNPN and CDR2 SVGIG (reference sequence). The CDR3 covers 15 residues. V trimming: 1 base; J trimming: 4 bases; junction bases outside the gene matches: 7. The CDR3 protein is CAWSATGGFADTQYF. The CDR3 nucleotides are TGTGCCTGGAGTGCAACAGGGGGATTCGCAGATACGCAGTATTTT.

This clonotype is categorized as large (0.1 to 1%). The rearrangement joins TRBV19 to TRBJ1-1; 7 positions agree with TRBD1. Trimming cost V 4 bases and J 4 bases; bases outside gene matches: 6. This CDR3 spans 14 amino acids. Germline CDR1 and CDR2: LNHDA and SQIVND (reference sequence). Here the CDR3 reads CASSTQGLITEAFF. CDR3 coding DNA: TGTGCCAGTAGTACACAGGGGCTCATCACTGAAGCTTTCTTT.

This clonotype is labeled large (0.1 to 1%). The chain is built from TRBV29-1 and TRBJ2-7; D might be TRBD1 or TRBD2, each matching 6 bases. The CDR3 is 15 amino acids. The V end was cut by 4 bases, the J end by 4 bases, with 20 bases between. Germline assignment: CDR1 SQVTM and CDR2 ANQGSEA. DNA of the CDR3: TGCAGCGTTGTGGGGGGCGCCCTCCAATCTTACGAGCAGTACTTC. Amino acids: CSVVGGALQSYEQYF.

By sample share, this clonotype is large. The chain employs TRBV2 and TRBJ2-6; 8 positions agree with TRBD2. The CDR3 contains 17 residues. Germline loops: CDR1 SNHLY, CDR2 FYNNEI. The V gene end was trimmed by 7 bases and the J gene end by 0 bases; junction bases not matched to a gene: 8. CDR3 coding DNA: TGTGCCAGCATCGGGAGGGCAGGTAGCTCTGGGGCCAACGTCCTGACTTTC. It yields the protein CASIGRAGSSGANVLTF.

This clonotype is classed as large (0.1 to 1%). V gene TRBV4-1 combines with J gene TRBJ1-6; D uncertain. This CDR3 is 15 amino acids long. Germline loops: CDR1 MGHRA, CDR2 YSYEKL. V gave up 0 bases and J gave up 4 bases, with 7 bases separating them. In DNA form, the CDR3 reads TGCGCCAGCAGCCAAGATTCGGGGTATAATTCACCCCTCCACTTT. This encodes CASSQDSGYNSPLHF.

By frequency in the sample, this clonotype is medium-sized. CDR3 in DNA: TGTGCCAGCGCGCTCCTTGGGACGTCTATCGAGCAGTACTTC. This codes for CASALLGTSIEQYF. The V call is TRBV28, the J call TRBJ2-7, with D perhaps given as TRBD1 or TRBD2 (5 bases each). The CDR3 contains 14 residues. V shed 8 bases and J shed 6 bases, with 20 bases lying between them. Germline V gives CDR1 MDHEN, CDR2 SYDVKM. Together with reference TRBV28 and TRBJ2-7, the CDR3 gives the full variable domain: DVKVTQSSRYLVKRTGEKVFLECVQDMDHENMFWYRQDPGLGLRLIYFSYDVKMKEKGDIPEGYSVSREKKERFSLILESASTNQTSMYLCASALLGTSIEQYFGPGTRLTVT.

Relative to its sample, this clonotype is large (0.1 to 1%). The chain recombines TRBV19 with TRBJ2-7, with a possible D match to TRBD1 (6 bases). This CDR3 contains 13 residues. Trimming stripped 5 bases from V and 6 bases from J, with 14 bases between. The V gene's germline CDR1 is LNHDA and CDR2 SQIVND (reference sequence). The CDR3 reads CASSLVSRGEQYF. In DNA form, the CDR3 reads TGTGCCAGTAGTTTAGTTTCCAGGGGCGAGCAGTACTTC.

This clonotype is termed large. This chain connects TRBV19 to TRBJ1-2; 7 nucleotides align to TRBD1. V trimming: 0 bases; J trimming: 8 bases; junction bases outside the gene matches: 6. This CDR3 region has 14 residues. Germline CDR1 and CDR2: LNHDA and SQIVND (reference sequence). The CDR3 DNA reads TGTGCCAGTAGTATAGACAGCAGGGGGGGCGGCTACACCTTC. This codes for CASSIDSRGGGYTF.

Relative to its sample, this clonotype is large (0.1 to 1%). The chain is built from TRBV5-6 and TRBJ2-3, with a tentative D call TRBD1 (5 bases). Trimming took off 0 bases at V and 4 bases at J, with 9 bases between the two ends. Germline V gene sequence: CDR1 SGHDT, CDR2 YYEEEE. CDR3 length equals 14 residues. CDR3 bases: TGTGCCAGCAGCTTGGACAGGTCTTCAGATACGCAGTATTTT. The encoded protein is CASSLDRSSDTQYF. The variable domain in full, with the rest retrieved from reference TRBV5-6 and TRBJ2-3, is DAGVTQSPTHLIKTRGQQVTLRCSPKSGHDTVSWYQQALGQGPQFIFQYYEEEERQRGNFPDRFSGHQFPNYSSELNVNALLLGDSALYLCASSLDRSSDTQYFGPGTRLTVL.

By sample share, this clonotype is large. The rearrangement links TRBV20-1 to TRBJ2-3, with TRBD1 matching over 9 bases. Germline V gene data show CDR1 as DFQATT and CDR2 as SNEGSKA (reference sequence). CDR3 length: 15 residues. V was pared by 0 bases and J by 4 bases, with 5 bases of the junction left unmatched. The CDR3 spells CSAREKDRGSDTQYF. The CDR3 DNA reads as TGCAGTGCTAGAGAAAAGGACAGGGGTTCAGATACGCAGTATTTT.

In its sample, this clonotype is medium-sized. The chain couples TRBV2 to TRBJ2-7; no clear D gene. V was pared by 6 bases and J by 4 bases, with 7 bases between. The CDR3 sequence is 11 residues long. CDR1 is SNHLY and CDR2 is FYNNEI in the germline V gene. CDR3 sequence: CASSDRYEQYF. CDR3 in DNA: TGTGCCAGCAGCGATCGGTACGAGCAGTACTTC.

By sample fraction, this clonotype is medium-sized. The chain employs TRBV19 and TRBJ2-7; D is uncertain. With 1 base removed from V and 0 bases from J, the gap between germline ends came to 7 bases. Per germline, CDR1 LNHDA and CDR2 SQIVND (reference sequence). This CDR3 has 14 amino acids. The CDR3 sequence: CASSIVGGSYEQYF. CDR3 sequence (DNA): TGTGCCAGTAGTATAGTCGGCGGCTCCTACGAGCAGTACTTC.

By share, this clonotype counts as large. The chain links TRBV7-2 to TRBJ2-7; D remains unclear. Trimming cost V 0 bases and J 11 bases, with 11 bases left between them. This CDR3 contains 12 residues. In germline, CDR1 is SGHTA, CDR2 FQGNSA. The chain's CDR3 is CASSLALVLKYF. CDR3 nucleotide sequence: TGTGCCAGCAGCTTAGCGCTTGTGTTAAAGTACTTC.

As regards this clonotype: Just one base apart from a much larger clone, this may be a read error. The chain uses TRBV19 and TRBJ1-2; unclear D gene. The CDR3 length is 12 residues. Germline assignment: CDR1 LNHDA and CDR2 SQIVND (reference sequence). V was pared by 7 bases and J by 4 bases, with 10 bases between. In nucleotides, the CDR3 is TGTGCCAGTACCGGTAAGACCTATGGCTACACCTTC. Translating gives CASTGKTYGYTF.

This clonotype is medium-sized by share. This sequence joins TRBV28 and TRBJ1-2, with D maybe TRBD1 (6 bases). The V gene lost 1 base and the J gene lost 7 bases, with 16 bases spanning the gap. Per the germline V gene, CDR1 is MDHEN and CDR2 is SYDVKM. CDR3 size: 15 residues. DNA of the CDR3: TGTGCCAGCAGTTTATTGCCCAGGGGTGGAGGTGGCTACACCTTC. Protein sequence: CASSLLPRGGGGYTF.